This TCR beta chain was recovered during a study of cytomegalovirus exposure and HLA in healthy donors. Findings and limits, study-wide: TCR beta chain V- and J-gene trimming was linked, in a later analysis, to a missense variant in DCLRE1C.

Notes on this clone: Its antigen is still unknown.

PCR primers comprised 60 Vbeta and 13 Jbeta primers. Here immunoSEQ multiplex PCR was the method, and the copy in TCRdb shows in-frame clones only, minus some. The table shows about 150,000 clones, with roughly 80% occurring only once. The CDR3 length is 13 residues. Germline V gene sequence: CDR1 GTSNPN, CDR2 SVGIG (reference sequence). Trimming took 5 bases from V and 6 from J; bases not matched to a gene: 4. This clonotype was obtained from a woman aged 40-49 years in good health and CMV-seronegative. This sequence joins TRBV30 and TRBJ1-1; 12 nucleotides agree with TRBD1. Sequenced: PBMCs. CDR3: CAWGGQGASEAFF. As DNA, the CDR3 is TGTGCCTGGGGGGGACAGGGGGCATCTGAAGCTTTCTTT.